This T cell receptor (beta chain) stems from a study of cytomegalovirus exposure and HLA in healthy donors. On the study more broadly: Genotyping of nearly 400 donors showed that about 83% belonged to the Caucasian-associated ancestry cluster.

Remarks on this clone: Its antigen is undetermined.

Points from the study as a whole: A few V segments could not be told apart, such as TRBV6-2 and TRBV6-3, and were left out. Later work associated fewer than 20,000 TCR beta sequences with HLA alleles at 0.05 false discovery rate.

The CDR3 is 16 residues long. Germline CDR1 and CDR2: SGHRS and YFSETQ. V shed 3 bases and J 6 bases; nucleotides not matched to a gene: 9. The PCR used 60 Vbeta and 13 Jbeta primers. Study processing details: Later work found approximately 80 million unique TCR beta chains, with about 10 million shared. TCRdb keeps only in-frame clones here, not all; method: immunoSEQ multiplex PCR. V, J and clone size reflect that table, while D and trimming were determined from the DNA. The sample has fewer than 200,000 clones. This TCR was recovered from a man aged 30 to 45 in good health and CMV-seronegative. Sequenced sample: PBMCs. This chain uses TRBV5-1 with TRBJ2-1; 10 bases line up with TRBD2. DNA for the CDR3: TGCGCCAGCAGCTCCCAAGGAGCGGGAGGGGTCAATGAGCAGTTCTTC. Translation: CASSSQGAGGVNEQFF.